This TCR beta chain came from a study of CD8 T cells in Susac syndrome. General study findings and limits: TCR sequencing and HLA analysis covered a relatively small number of individuals.

When the RNA was reverse transcribed, random hexamers were used with an input of roughly 0.5 to 1 ug. Multiplex PCR with immunoSEQ amplified the TCR beta CDR3 across 54 Vbeta and 13 Jbeta. TCRdb processed the immunoSEQ multiplex PCR reads anew with MiXCR; each CDR3 protein has one entry. Of over 100,000 distinct CDR3 sequences listed, 85% to 95% are singletons. V was shortened by 6 bases and J by 6 bases, with 21 bases between the two germline ends. The CDR3 runs to 16 residues. Germline CDR1 and CDR2: LGHDT and YNNKEL (reference sequence). Concerning this clonotype: Its target is not known.

The V and J genes are TRBV3-1 and TRBJ1-3, with D tentatively TRBD1 (6 bases). The source material was CD8+ T cells from PBMCs. The receptor comes from a human donor in good health. The CDR3 here is CASSPGPGAAENTIYF. The CDR3, as DNA: TGTGCCAGCAGTCCGGGCCCGGGGGCCGCTGAAAACACCATATATTTT.